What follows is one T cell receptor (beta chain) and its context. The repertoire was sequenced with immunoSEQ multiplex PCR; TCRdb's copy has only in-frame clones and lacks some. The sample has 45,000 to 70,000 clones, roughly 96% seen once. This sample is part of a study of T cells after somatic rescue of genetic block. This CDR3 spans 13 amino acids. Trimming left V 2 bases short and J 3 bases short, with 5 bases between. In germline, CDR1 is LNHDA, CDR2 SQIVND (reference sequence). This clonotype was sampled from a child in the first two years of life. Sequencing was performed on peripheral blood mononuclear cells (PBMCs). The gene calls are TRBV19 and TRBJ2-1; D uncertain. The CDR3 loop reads CASSIRRYNEQFF. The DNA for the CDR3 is TGTGCCAGTAGTATAAGGCGCTACAATGAGCAGTTCTTC. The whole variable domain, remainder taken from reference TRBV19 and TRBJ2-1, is DGGITQSPKYLFRKEGQNVTLSCEQNLNHDAMYWYRQDPGQGLRLIYYSQIVNDFQKGDIAEGYSVSREKKESFPLTVTSAQKNPTAFYLCASSIRRYNEQFFGPGTRLTVL.